Described below is a single T cell receptor (beta chain) sequence and its context. Sequenced by immunoSEQ multiplex PCR; TCRdb stores in-frame clones only, minus some. Here the sample spans about 110,000 clones, 92% being singletons. The data stem from a study of T cell changes during pregnancy in multiple sclerosis. V lost 5 bases to trimming and J lost 2 bases; unmatched junction nucleotides: 18. The CDR3 has 18 residues. Germline V CDR1 and CDR2: SNHLY, FYNNEI. The sequence derives from a female donor with multiple sclerosis, enrolled in a pregnancy study. J is TRBJ2-7 and V is TRBV2; 7 bases fit TRBD2. The material sequenced was peripheral blood, taken in the third trimester of pregnancy. The CDR3 protein is CASSFPILGTGGPYEQYF. CDR3 DNA sequence: TGTGCCAGCAGTTTTCCTATTCTGGGGACGGGAGGACCCTACGAGCAGTACTTC.